A selection of T cell receptor beta chains follows, all from one sample in a study of CD8+ T cells in alopecia areata. Some clones are missing from TCRdb's copy, which holds only in-frame ones; the method was immunoSEQ multiplex PCR. This table has around 61,000 clones, 40% to 50% appearing once. The sequences come from CD8+ T cells sorted from blood, collected at week 0. These receptors were taken from a human donor with alopecia areata. CDR3s include the opening cysteine and the closing phenylalanine or tryptophan. A D gene is named only where the DNA matches it firmly. Expanded clones are given a class, and other clones once, few, many or no size at all.

d_gene	j_gene	v_gene	abundance	CDR3aa	CDR3nt
NA	TRBJ2-7	TRBV13	NA	CASSLAGQGKVDEQYF	TGTGCCAGCAGCTTAGCCGGGCAGGGGAAGGTCGACGAGCAGTACTTC
NA	TRBJ2-1	TRBV7-9	NA	CASRKGGLYNEQFF	TGTGCCAGCAGAAAGGGGGGACTCTACAATGAGCAGTTCTTC
NA	TRBJ2-2	TRBV9	NA	CASSVDEARRAGELFF	NA
TRBD2	TRBJ2-7	TRBV29-1	few	CSVREGTYEQYF	TGCAGCGTTAGGGAGGGAACCTACGAGCAGTACTTC
NA	TRBJ2-1	TRBV5-1	many	CASCAHSYNEQFF	TGCGCCAGCTGCGCCCACTCCTACAATGAGCAGTTCTTC
NA	TRBJ2-1	TRBV7-9	few	CASSAGLGYSEYNEQFF	TGTGCCAGCAGCGCGGGCTTAGGGTACAGTGAATACAATGAGCAGTTCTTC
TRBD2	TRBJ2-3	TRBV29-1	few	CSAGGLANADTQYF	TGCAGCGCTGGGGGACTAGCGAATGCAGATACGCAGTATTTT
NA	TRBJ2-7	TRBV15	few	CATSRDSGGSYEQYF	TGTGCCACCAGCAGAGATTCTGGGGGATCCTACGAGCAGTACTTC
NA	TRBJ1-5	TRBV10-3	NA	CAISVGADNQPQHF	TGTGCCATCAGCGTGGGGGCGGACAATCAGCCCCAGCATTTT
TRBD2	TRBJ2-7	TRBV10-3	NA	CATTSGGEIDEQYF	TGTGCCACCACTAGCGGCGGGGAAATTGACGAGCAGTACTTC
NA	TRBJ2-1	TRBV5-1	NA	CASVPSSHSSYNEQFF	TGCGCCAGCGTACCAAGCTCTCATAGCTCCTACAATGAGCAGTTCTTC
TRBD2	TRBJ2-1	TRBV4-2	NA	CASRDVAGYNEQFF	TGTGCCAGCCGCGACGTAGCGGGGTACAATGAGCAGTTCTTC
NA	TRBJ2-5	TRBV29-1	NA	CSVESAVLQTQYF	TGCAGCGTTGAATCGGCAGTTCTTCAGACCCAGTACTTC
NA	TRBJ2-7	TRBV7-3	few	CASSLTREYF	TGTGCCAGCAGCTTAACGCGGGAGTACTTC
NA	TRBJ2-3	TRBV11-2	few	CASSHTRARTDTQYF	TGTGCCAGCAGCCACACGAGGGCTCGGACAGATACGCAGTATTTT
NA	TRBJ2-7	TRBV29-1	NA	CSVDWVRTGTSRYEQYF	TGCAGCGTTGATTGGGTCAGAACCGGGACCTCCCGCTACGAGCAGTACTTC
NA	TRBJ1-1	TRBV4-1	few	CASSQLQGRNTEAFF	TGCGCCAGCAGCCAACTTCAGGGTAGGAACACTGAAGCTTTCTTT
NA	TRBJ1-1	TRBV19	NA	CASMDGLNTEAFF	TGTGCCAGTATGGACGGCTTGAACACTGAAGCTTTCTTT